Presented here are 23 T cell receptor beta chains from one specimen sequenced in a study of blood T cell repertoires in COVID-19. Produced via immunoSEQ multiplex PCR; TCRdb's table is partial and in-frame only. The sample lists some 250,000 clones, about 90% seen once, with approximately 3% in the top ten. Sequencing was carried out using peripheral blood. These receptors were taken from a woman in her twenties or thirties who had recovered from COVID-19.

The chain has TRBV5-1 and TRBJ1-2; no reliable D call. Germline V lookup: CDR1 SGHRS, CDR2 YFSETQ. Trimming stripped 0 bases from V and 4 bases from J, with 7 bases between. The CDR3 is 13 amino acids. The CDR3 is CASSLGQFYGYTF. CDR3 DNA: TGCGCCAGCAGCTTGGGCCAGTTCTATGGCTACACCTTC.

The CDR3 region is CASSSNRDSRQPQHF. DNA of the CDR3: TGTGCCAGCAGCTCGAACAGGGATAGTCGACAGCCCCAGCATTTT. J is TRBJ1-5 and V is TRBV7-9, with D perhaps TRBD1 (6 bases). V lost 4 bases and J lost 7, with 17 bases in between. CDR3 size: 15 residues. CDR1 is SEHNR and CDR2 is FQNEAQ in the germline V gene (reference sequence).

This chain connects TRBV30 to TRBJ1-4; 7 bases map to TRBD1. V gave up 6 bases and J gave up 6 bases; unmatched junction bases: 4. The CDR3 runs to 12 residues. Germline V lookup: CDR1 GTSNPN, CDR2 SVGIG (reference sequence). DNA for the CDR3: TGTGCCTGTCAGGGGGACGATGAAAAACTGTTTTTT. Its translation is CACQGDDEKLFF.

The V gene is TRBV4-2, the J gene TRBJ2-7; D call uncertain. The CDR3 has 13 amino acids. Germline assignment: CDR1 LGHNA and CDR2 YNFKEQ. V was shortened by 0 bases and J by 3 bases, with 6 bases between the two germline ends. The CDR3 DNA reads TGTGCCAGCAGCCAAGAAAACAGCTACGAGCAGTACTTC. This sequence encodes CASSQENSYEQYF.

In its sample, this clone was seen once. The V call is TRBV5-1, the J call TRBJ1-4; D unresolved. Trimming removed 6 bases at V and 0 bases at J, with 9 bases between. The CDR3 length is 14 residues. In germline, CDR1 is SGHRS, CDR2 YFSETQ. The CDR3: CASKEVTTNEKLFF. In DNA form, the CDR3 reads TGCGCCAGCAAGGAGGTTACAACTAATGAAAAACTGTTTTTT.

The V gene is TRBV5-1, the J gene TRBJ2-7; 11 bases match TRBD1. The CDR3 has 14 residues. Germline CDR1 reads SGHRS; CDR2 reads YFSETQ. With 4 bases clipped from V and 3 bases from J, the junction kept 3 bases outside the gene matches. This CDR3 is CASSRGQGVYEQYF. The CDR3 coding sequence is TGCGCCAGCAGCCGGGGACAGGGGGTCTACGAGCAGTACTTC.

J is TRBJ1-2 and V is TRBV30; TRBD1 agrees at 8 bases. The CDR3 is 15 residues long. CDR1 is GTSNPN, CDR2 SVGIG, per germline (reference sequence). The J segment lost 5 bases and the V segment lost 2 bases, leaving 10 bases of the junction unmatched. DNA of the CDR3: TGTGCCTGGAGTCTCTCGGGCAGGGGGCTATATGGCTACACCTTC. It codes for CAWSLSGRGLYGYTF.

The chain employs TRBV13 and TRBJ2-1, with 9 bases that match TRBD2. This CDR3 has 19 amino acids. Germline V gene lookup returns CDR1 PRHDT and CDR2 FYEKMQ (reference sequence). Trimming removed 0 bases from V and 0 bases from J; junction bases left unmatched: 9. The CDR3 reads CASSLGAGGYYSSYNEQFF. CDR3 bases: TGTGCCAGCAGCTTAGGAGCGGGGGGATATTACAGCTCCTACAATGAGCAGTTCTTC.

This clone has a handful of counts. This chain links TRBV15 with TRBJ1-4; D gene unclear. V lost 8 bases and J lost 0, with 7 bases in between. Germline-derived CDR1 and CDR2 are LNHNV and YYDKDF (reference sequence). The CDR3 has 13 amino acids. CDR3 coding DNA: TGTGCCACCCGCCCAGCAACTAATGAAAAACTGTTTTTT. Translated: CATRPATNEKLFF.

The rearrangement uses TRBV5-6 and TRBJ2-7; 10 bases match TRBD2. V dropped 4 bases and J dropped 6; count of bases not matched to a gene: 13. The CDR3 runs to 16 residues. Germline CDR1 reads SGHDT; CDR2 reads YYEEEE. The CDR3 region is CASSRRVQRGGAEQYF. CDR3 DNA: TGTGCCAGCAGCAGGCGAGTCCAGCGGGGGGGCGCCGAGCAGTACTTC.

This rearrangement joins TRBV9 to TRBJ2-7; D possibly corresponds to TRBD1 (5 bases). The V gene lost 0 bases and the J gene lost 9 bases, with 16 bases spanning the gap. This CDR3 is built from 14 residues. The germline CDR1 and CDR2 sequences are SGDLS and YYNGEE. The DNA for the CDR3 is TGTGCCAGCAGCGTAGAAGCACTAACTACAGGGCAGTACTTC. This gives the protein CASSVEALTTGQYF.

The V and J genes are TRBV5-1 and TRBJ2-7; the match to TRBD1 covers 10 bases. In germline, CDR1 is SGHRS, CDR2 YFSETQ. V lost 4 bases and J lost 2; bases outside the gene matches: 3. This CDR3 is built from 14 residues. The CDR3 coding sequence is TGCGCCAGCAGCCCGACAGGGGGCGCCTACGAGCAGTACTTC. This codes for CASSPTGGAYEQYF.

The chain couples TRBV10-2 to TRBJ1-5, with TRBD1 matching over 10 bases. Germline assignment: CDR1 WSHSY and CDR2 SAAADI. V was clipped by 6 bases and J by 4 bases; unmatched bases: 0. The CDR3 spans 13 residues. CDR3 sequence: CASRGQGNQPQHF. The CDR3 nucleotides read TGCGCCAGCAGGGGACAGGGGAATCAGCCCCAGCATTTT.

The chain has TRBV25-1 and TRBJ2-1; the D is unclear. V lost 9 bases and J lost 3, with 6 bases in between. This CDR3 has 11 amino acids. The germline V gene has CDR1 MGHDK and CDR2 SYGVNS. The CDR3 region has the DNA TGTGCCAGTCTAAACTACAATGAGCAGTTCTTC. Translating it yields CASLNYNEQFF.

This sequence joins TRBV15 and TRBJ1-1, with D possibly TRBD1 on 5 matching bases. The CDR3 has 14 amino acids. Per the germline V gene, CDR1 is LNHNV and CDR2 is YYDKDF (reference sequence). Deletions cut 5 bases from V and 5 bases from J, with 15 bases between. CDR3 bases: TGTGCCACCAGCCCCGGGGACTATAAGACTGAAGCTTTCTTT. Amino acid sequence: CATSPGDYKTEAFF.

This clone appeared a single time. The genes are TRBV15 and TRBJ1-2; D is uncertain. Germline values: CDR1 LNHNV, CDR2 YYDKDF (reference sequence). This CDR3 is built from 12 residues. V gave up 5 bases and J gave up 0 bases, with 4 bases separating them. CDR3 coding DNA: TGTGCCACCAGCGAGTCTAACTATGGCTACACCTTC. Residues: CATSESNYGYTF.

The chain recombines TRBV11-2 with TRBJ1-6; 10 positions match TRBD1. The V segment lost 5 bases and the J segment 9 bases; nucleotides outside the gene matches: 10. The CDR3 loop spans 16 amino acids. The germline V gene encodes CDR1 SGHAT and CDR2 FQNNGV. CDR3: CASSAYTGTGASPLHF. In DNA, the CDR3 is TGTGCCAGCAGCGCCTATACCGGGACAGGGGCTTCACCCCTCCACTTT.

The gene calls are TRBV5-1 and TRBJ2-1; 8 nucleotides match TRBD2. The CDR3 covers 15 residues. V lost 0 bases to trimming and J lost 3 bases; unmatched junction nucleotides: 2. In germline, CDR1 is SGHRS, CDR2 YFSETQ. The chain's CDR3 is CASSLDSGDYNEQFF. The CDR3 DNA is TGCGCCAGCAGCTTGGATAGCGGGGACTACAATGAGCAGTTCTTC.

On this clone: One end of the junction fails to match germline, which may point to a read error. V usage is TRBV2 and J usage is TRBJ1-2, with TRBD1 identical over 9 bases. CDR1 SNHLY and CDR2 FYNNEI come from the germline V gene. This CDR3 spans 11 amino acids. CDR3 sequence (DNA): TGTGCCAGCAGCTTAGGGACAGGGCCCTCCTTC. Translating gives CASSLGTGPSF.

The V call is TRBV20-1, the J call TRBJ2-3; TRBD2 agrees at 8 bases. The J segment lost 4 bases and the V segment lost 3 bases, leaving 9 bases of the junction unmatched. Germline V gives CDR1 DFQATT, CDR2 SNEGSKA (reference sequence). This CDR3 is built from 15 residues. As DNA, the CDR3 is TGCAGTGCTAGTTTAGAAACGCGGGGGGCAGATACGCAGTATTTT. Its translation is CSASLETRGADTQYF.

This CDR3 reads CASSGGGGNYGYTF. The CDR3 coding sequence is TGTGCCAGCAGTGGGGGGGGAGGTAACTATGGCTACACCTTC. This chain links TRBV2 with TRBJ1-2; possibly TRBD1 for D (5 bases). Deletions cut 4 bases from V and 1 base from J, with 10 bases between. The CDR3 is made up of 14 amino acids. Germline V gives CDR1 SNHLY, CDR2 FYNNEI.

This clone was detected a few times. The genes are TRBV5-4 and TRBJ2-3; D is possibly TRBD1 (5 bases). Germline loops: CDR1 SGHNT, CDR2 YYREEE (reference sequence). V lost 7 bases to trimming and J lost 3 bases, with 12 bases between them. This CDR3 contains 13 residues. The CDR3 DNA follows: TGTGCCAGCCCCGGTCCAGGGACAGATACGCAGTATTTT. Encoded protein: CASPGPGTDTQYF.

The rearrangement uses TRBV30 and TRBJ2-7, with D unresolved. This CDR3 comprises 15 residues. The V and J ends lost 0 bases and 3 bases respectively, with 15 bases between them. The germline CDR1 and CDR2 sequences are GTSNPN and SVGIG (reference sequence). CDR3 sequence reads: CAWSVPASPYYEQYF. The CDR3, as DNA: TGTGCCTGGAGTGTCCCCGCGTCCCCCTACTACGAGCAGTACTTC.